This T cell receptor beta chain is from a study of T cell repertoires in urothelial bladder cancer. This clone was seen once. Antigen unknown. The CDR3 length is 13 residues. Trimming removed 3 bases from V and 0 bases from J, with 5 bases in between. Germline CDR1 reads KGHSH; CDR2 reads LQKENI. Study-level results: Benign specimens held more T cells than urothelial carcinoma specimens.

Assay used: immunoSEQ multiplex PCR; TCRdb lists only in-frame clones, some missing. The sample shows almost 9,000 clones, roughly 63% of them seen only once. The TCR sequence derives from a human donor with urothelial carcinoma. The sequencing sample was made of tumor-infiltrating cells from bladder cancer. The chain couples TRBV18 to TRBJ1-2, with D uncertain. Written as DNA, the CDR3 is TGTGCCAGCTCACCTAGCGCTAACTATGGCTACACCTTC. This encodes CASSPSANYGYTF. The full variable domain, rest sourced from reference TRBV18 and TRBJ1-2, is NAGVMQNPRHLVRRRGQEARLRCSPMKGHSHVYWYRQLPEEGLKFMVYLQKENIIDESGMPKERFSAEFPKEGPSILRIQQVVRGDSAAYFCASSPSANYGYTFGSGTRLTVV.